This note documents a single T cell receptor beta chain sequence. This clone's antigen is unknown. One base away there is no much larger clone; base qualities are not given. Genomic DNA was isolated from the sorted cells so that the TCRbeta CDR3 region could be sequenced. TCRbeta CDR3 regions were sequenced using the immunoSEQ Assay. Held by TCRdb, this immuneACCESS table contains in-frame sequences only and omits some clones. Under half of the omission traces to an unresolved V gene where checked; the cause of the rest is unknown. The sample table records around 70,000 clones; roughly four fifths of these occur just once. The top ten hold 5% of the sample. The trial excluded patients who had a history of autoimmune disease or who were on systemic immunosuppression. Peripheral blood for TCR sequencing was drawn from every dose cohort at baseline, at cycle 4 day 1 and at cycle 7 day 1. Samples were obtained from an open-label, multicenter, first-in-human phase I dose-escalation trial of ivuxolimab. The trial enrolled adults with locally advanced or metastatic head and neck squamous cell, hepatocellular, melanoma or renal cell carcinoma. Before TCR sequencing, CD4+ T cells and CD8+ T cells from peripheral blood were sorted into separate populations.

This record belongs to a study of OX40 agonist ivuxolimab in advanced cancers. Context from the whole study: Ivuxolimab was a fully human IgG2 agonistic monoclonal antibody targeting the costimulatory receptor OX40 (CD134). Intravenous ivuxolimab was administered to patients every 2 weeks at six dose levels: 0.01, 0.1, 0.3, 1.5, 3 and 10 mg/kg. Of the roughly 54 dose-escalation patients, hepatocellular carcinoma was present in around 20, melanoma in approximately 15, renal cell carcinoma in 9 and head and neck cancer in 9. A male proportion of around 81% and a mean age of around 60 years, ranging from 23 to 79, were recorded for the dose-escalation cohort. Prior anti-PD-1, anti-PD-L1 or anti-CTLA-4 therapy was permitted, and 35% to 40% of dose-escalation patients had received checkpoint inhibitors. Partial responses were achieved by three dose-escalation patients, of whom one had hepatocellular carcinoma and two had cutaneous melanoma. Peripheral TCRbeta sequencing aimed to test whether ivuxolimab altered TCR sequence diversity and caused clonal T-cell expansion. The monotherapy dose-escalation portion (N of about 50 patients) of the phase I ivuxolimab trial is reported in the paper.

Paper-wide results and their limitations: The antigen specificity of the peripheral T cells that underwent clonal expansion was not determined. After ivuxolimab, more expanded clones were found on average in CD8+ T cells than in CD4+ T cells. Low levels of normalized T-cell clonal expansion were also seen in some patients who did not respond. In partial responders in the 0.1-3.0 mg/kg groups, normalized peripheral clonal expansion was found to be among the lowest, especially among CD8+ T cells. Clonal expansion of both CD4+ and CD8+ blood T cells was observed from baseline to week 6 at doses 0.1 to 3.0 mg/kg.

For CDR1 and CDR2, the germline V gene lists MDHEN and SYDVKM. From its cysteine to its phenylalanine, the CDR3 spans 19 amino acids. Of the read, only the CDR3 DNA is kept; its 57 bases are in frame from base 1. V is cut back by 3 bases and J by 0 bases, with 16 bases in the junction unmatched. This TCR derives from an adult with an advanced solid tumor such as melanoma, head and neck, liver or kidney cancer. This chain is built from TRBV28 and TRBJ2-7, with 8 bases in between that match TRBD1. Material: CD4+ or CD8+ T cells sorted from blood, obtained in a trial of the OX40 agonist ivuxolimab. The CDR3: CASSFSVGTGATYSYEQYF. Read as DNA, the sequence is TGTGCCAGCAGTTTCAGTGTGGGGACAGGTGCCACCTACTCCTACGAGCAGTACTTC.